The subject of this entry is one TCR beta chain. Its antigen is still unknown. This entry comes from a study of cytomegalovirus exposure and HLA in healthy donors (dated by TCRdb to 2016 to 2017). As for the study more broadly: An earlier analysis of some 620 of the donors reported 276 Gb of sequence data and approximately 120 million unique TCR beta sequences obtained from roughly 180 million T cells. An early release covering some 640 HLA-typed donors comprised approximately 290 gigabases of sequencing data and roughly 86 million unique TCR sequences. Of the 350 to 450 genotyped donors, 75% to 85% were placed in the genetic ancestry cluster associated with self-reported Caucasian donors. The study aimed to test whether signatures of past pathogen exposure could be identified by cataloging public T cell receptors. The T cell repertoires of several hundred subjects were profiled by immunosequencing and related to cytomegalovirus serostatus. Besides the first cohort of some 670 subjects, a separate validation cohort made up of 120 different subjects was used. High-throughput TCR immunosequencing, statistical association of individual TCRs with disease status, and machine learning were combined to predict cytomegalovirus infection status. A later analysis re-examined previously published TCR beta repertoires from just over 650 donors and added high-resolution HLA genotyping to investigate patterns of TCR occurrence. In the later analysis, no new phenotypic data were used to find candidate immune exposures; instead, reliance was placed on TCR beta sequences and their occurrence across donors. An earlier analysis of 450 to 750 of the donors used high-throughput TCR beta sequencing to judge whether each TCR beta V gene segment behaved as functional or pseudogenic. Alongside the repertoire data, information on donor age, sex, ethnicity and CMV serostatus was compiled. A later genetic analysis took genome-wide SNP genotypes for about three fifths of the 666 donors and used that subset as a discovery cohort. Every repertoire in the discovery cohort had been generated on one and the same sequencing platform. Class I and class II HLA loci were covered by the typing at four-digit resolution. Typing coverage differed by locus: A, B, C, DRB1 and DQB1 were typed in roughly 629-630 donors, DQA1 in about 500, DPA1 in roughly 590, and DPB1 in 400 to 490. Four or five DR-DQ haplotypes were handled as single units for association and clustering because linkage in the cohort was strong. Among approximately 370 genotyped donors of the cohort, an average of roughly 230,000 unique TCR beta nucleotide sequences was sequenced per donor, of which about 18% were non-productive. The research as a whole found: Presence/absence analyses assumed roughly uniform sequencing depth across donors, an assumption that may not hold. Broadly in line with IMGT annotations, most TCR beta V segments showed up in productive rearrangements about 87% or about 30% of the time in an earlier analysis of around 600 of the donors. Compared with equally common non-associated chains, HLA-associated TCR beta chains in a later analysis were more clonally expanded and had lower generation probabilities. In a later genetic analysis, a missense DCLRE1C variant was associated with V-gene and J-gene trimming of TCR beta chains, and the association was replicated in an independent cohort. The authors suggested that the approach could potentially be generalized to other disease states and immunological phenotypes. The cohort was sequenced for TCR beta chains only, and without alpha or paired-chain data the features that could be detected were limited. Some IMGT-functional V segments, including TRBV6-2 and TRBV6-3, could not be told apart with the 87-base-pair reads, so those segments were excluded. According to a later analysis, parvovirus B19, influenza, CMV and Epstein-Barr virus appeared linked to several top co-occurrence clusters. Correlated functional status among segregating V segments might be attributable to linkage disequilibrium, but an unknown experimental factor could not be ruled out. A cluster of highly shared sequence variants was judged likely to represent a technical artifact of the sequencing pipeline. A total of fewer than 200 TCR beta chains were listed by the study as associated with cytomegalovirus. Because HLA typing was unavailable for some donors at each locus, only the typed subset was used in association tests. The only immune exposure information available for the cohort was CMV serostatus. The classifier was reported to diagnose cytomegalovirus status with high specificity and sensitivity in both the original cohort and the validation cohort. A later analysis found that TCR association rates varied across HLA loci, with DRB1 alleles showing the most associated TCRs and HLA-C alleles the fewest. According to a later genetic analysis, donors in an Asian-associated ancestry cluster had fewer N-insertions in productive TCRs than the approximately 710-donor mean. When HLA alleles, especially DR and DQ, strongly co-occurred, attributing TCR associations to individual alleles was difficult. Specific HLA alleles were associated with roughly 16,000 TCR beta sequences at a false discovery rate of 0.05 in a later analysis. Across donors, most TCR sequences were observed very rarely, whereas some public TCRs were present in many individuals. Because counts were too low, some 17 rarely observed V segments, including chromosome 9 orphons, were left out of the earlier analysis of about 620 of the donors. A later analysis found that most CMV-associated TCR beta chains appeared HLA-restricted, with HLA associations seemingly driven largely by CMV exposure. In vitro tests confirmed that a few of the cytomegalovirus-associated TCR beta chains recognize cytomegalovirus antigens. A further reported finding was that TCR beta sequences accurately predicted the HLA-A and HLA-B alleles for most subjects in the first cohort.

Receptors were amplified or captured by the immunoSEQ multiplex PCR assay. For the multiplex PCR, a mixture combining 60 forward primers for TCR Vbeta segments and 13 reverse primers for TCR Jbeta segments was used. A multiplex PCR assay on genomic DNA amplified the CDR3 region of rearranged TCR beta genes. Amplified TCR beta libraries were sequenced as 87-base-pair reads on the Illumina HiSeq System. In the original analysis: Across the roughly 670 repertoires, a later analysis counted tens of millions of unique TCR beta chains, roughly 11 million of which were shared by at least two donors. Raw reads were error-corrected and collapsed into unique sequences by a nearest-neighbor algorithm in which closely related sequences were merged to remove PCR and sequencing errors. To assign V, D and J gene segments, CDR3 sequences were aligned to IMGT reference sequences. For a sequence to be retained, at least a six-nucleotide match to both a V gene segment and a J gene segment was required. A rearrangement was called productive if the CDR3 had no stop codons and remained in frame with V and J, and every other rearrangement was called non-productive. CDR3 was defined according to IMGT convention as the region running from the second conserved V-encoded cysteine to the conserved J-encoded phenylalanine. Sequences without an unambiguous match to a single V gene segment were excluded from the earlier analysis of 500 to 700 of the donors. In an earlier analysis of some 590 of the donors, V segments were called functional above 56.7% productive rearrangements and were called segregating when the between-donor standard deviation exceeded 5%. A statistical classification framework was developed to diagnose cytomegalovirus status using the catalog of TCR beta chain sequences. In a later analysis, TCR nucleotide sequences were compared against IMGT/GENE-DB human TR gene sequences so that V and J genes could be assigned. The TCRdist pipeline was used in a later analysis to assign CDR3 sequences and most-parsimonious VDJ recombination scenarios. In a later analysis, each TCR beta chain was defined by its CDR3 amino acid sequence together with its V-gene family, and reads without a unique V-gene family were excluded. In a later analysis, around 600 highly shared, low-generation-probability nucleotide sequences were removed to address suspected cross-contamination and a sequencing artifact. For each public chain, a later analysis derived a clonal expansion index from normalized ranks of inferred template counts within each repertoire. Generation probabilities in a later analysis came from a VDJ recombination model fitted to out-of-frame rearrangements, and those results were checked against IGoR. Hypergeometric tests were used in a later analysis to score TCR-TCR, TCR-HLA and TCR-CMV co-occurrence, with a repertoire-size bias correction applied to the TCR pairs. False discovery rates were estimated in a later analysis by permuting HLA or CMV assignments 20 times. A later analysis grouped co-occurring TCRs with DBSCAN, adding TCRdist sequence similarity when clustering within HLA-allele-positive subsets. Co-occurrence clustering excluded repertoires with fewer than 30,000 or more than 120,000 public chains, plus five with anomalous nucleotide sharing. TCRdb limited this immuneACCESS table to in-frame rearrangements with V and J called. A share of clones is missing; checked studies link under half to unresolved V genes, and the rest is unexplained. Clonal size and the V and J genes are those of that table, whereas D and trimming came from the DNA. The table held for this sample gives 100,000 to 150,000 clones. The ten most abundant clones make up over 1.5% of the sample.

V lost 0 bases and J lost 5 bases; the stretch between them is 7 bases long. Sequences SQVTM (CDR1) and ANQGSEA (CDR2) are obtained from the germline V gene. The CDR3 measures 12 amino acids from cysteine to phenylalanine. Only the CDR3 DNA stays, 36 bases, in frame from base 1. The cohort was made up of approximately 670 healthy bone marrow donors. At the time of sampling, every cohort member was nominally healthy, though immune exposures that went unrecorded were likely present. The donor tested CMV seronegative and was one of the 352 seronegative cohort members. A peripheral blood sample was provided by each donor, and peripheral blood mononuclear cells were used for TCR beta sequencing. Genomic DNA was extracted from the blood cell samples with the Qiagen DNeasy Blood Extraction Kit.

The receptor's source is a man aged 18-30 years in good health and CMV-seronegative. The rearrangement joined TRBV29-1 to TRBJ1-2; no D gene is confidently identified. Material for sequencing was PBMCs. The nucleotide sequence is given as TGCAGCGTTGAAGATTACACATATGGCTACACCTTC. It specifies CSVEDYTYGYTF.